This T cell receptor (beta chain) is from a study of long-term antiretroviral therapy in people with HIV. V was trimmed by 0 bases and J by 1 base, leaving 9 bases between them. Germline lookup yields CDR1 SGHNT and CDR2 YYREEE (reference sequence). The CDR3 covers 15 residues. Survey-level immunoSEQ v3.0 assays were run. Libraries were prepared by immunoSEQ multiplex PCR; TCRdb keeps only in-frame clonotypes and omits some of them. The sample holds under 25,000 clones; about 88% are singletons and the top ten take 6.4%. Sequencing used unsorted PBMCs, obtained 0.6 years after starting antiretroviral therapy. The TCR originated in a man between 60 and 75 years old with HIV. The genes are TRBV5-4 and TRBJ2-3; D is undetermined. Written as DNA, the CDR3 is TGTGCCAGCAGCTTGGTTTCAGGCCGCACAGATACGCAGTATTTT. Its protein is CASSLVSGRTDTQYF.